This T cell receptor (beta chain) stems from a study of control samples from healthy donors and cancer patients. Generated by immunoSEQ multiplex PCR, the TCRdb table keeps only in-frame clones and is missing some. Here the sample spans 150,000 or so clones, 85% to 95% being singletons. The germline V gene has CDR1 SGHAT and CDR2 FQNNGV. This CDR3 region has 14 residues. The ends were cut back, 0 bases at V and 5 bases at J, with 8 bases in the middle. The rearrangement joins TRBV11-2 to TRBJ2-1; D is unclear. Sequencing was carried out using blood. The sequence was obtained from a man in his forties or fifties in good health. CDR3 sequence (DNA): TGTGCCAGCAGCTTAGATGTCGGAGACAATGAGCAGTTCTTC. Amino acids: CASSLDVGDNEQFF.